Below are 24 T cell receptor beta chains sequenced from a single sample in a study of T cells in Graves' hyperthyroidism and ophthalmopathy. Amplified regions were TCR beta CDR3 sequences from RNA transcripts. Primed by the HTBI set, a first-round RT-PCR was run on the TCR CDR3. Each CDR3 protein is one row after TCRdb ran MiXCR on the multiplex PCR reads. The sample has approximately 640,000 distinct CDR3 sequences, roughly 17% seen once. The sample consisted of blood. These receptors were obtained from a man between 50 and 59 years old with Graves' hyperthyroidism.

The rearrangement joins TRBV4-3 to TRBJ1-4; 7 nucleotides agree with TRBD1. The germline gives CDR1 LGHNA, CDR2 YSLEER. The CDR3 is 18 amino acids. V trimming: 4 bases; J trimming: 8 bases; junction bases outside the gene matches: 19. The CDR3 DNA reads TGCGCCAGCAGCCCCAATTTTCGCTCCAGGGGGTCGAAAGAAAAACTGTTTTTT. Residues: CASSPNFRSRGSKEKLFF.

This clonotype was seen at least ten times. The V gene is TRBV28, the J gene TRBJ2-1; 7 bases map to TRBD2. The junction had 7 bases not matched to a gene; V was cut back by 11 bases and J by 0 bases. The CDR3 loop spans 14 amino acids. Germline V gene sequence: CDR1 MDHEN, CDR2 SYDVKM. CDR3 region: CAGQAGNSYNEQFF. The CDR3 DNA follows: TGTGCCGGACAAGCGGGGAACTCCTACAATGAGCAGTTCTTC.

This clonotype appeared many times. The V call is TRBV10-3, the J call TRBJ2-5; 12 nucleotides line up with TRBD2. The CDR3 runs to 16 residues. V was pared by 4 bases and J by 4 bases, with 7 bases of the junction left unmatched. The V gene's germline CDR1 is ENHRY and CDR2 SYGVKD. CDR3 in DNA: TGTGCCATCAGTGGGGCGCTAGCGGGAGGGGTAGAGACCCAGTACTTC. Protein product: CAISGALAGGVETQYF.

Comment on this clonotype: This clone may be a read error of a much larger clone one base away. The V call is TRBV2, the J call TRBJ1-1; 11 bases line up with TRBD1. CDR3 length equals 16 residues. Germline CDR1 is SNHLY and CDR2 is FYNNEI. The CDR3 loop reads CAGRAGQGARYTEAFF. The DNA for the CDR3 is TGTGCCGGCAGAGCTGGACAGGGGGCTCGGTACACTGAAGCTTTCTTT.

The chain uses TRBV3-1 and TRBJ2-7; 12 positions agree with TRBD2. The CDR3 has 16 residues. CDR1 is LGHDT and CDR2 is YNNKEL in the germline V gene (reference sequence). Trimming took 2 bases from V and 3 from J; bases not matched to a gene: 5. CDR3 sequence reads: CASSQPTSGRFYEQYF. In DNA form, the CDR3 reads TGTGCCAGCAGCCAACCGACTAGCGGGAGATTCTACGAGCAGTACTTC.

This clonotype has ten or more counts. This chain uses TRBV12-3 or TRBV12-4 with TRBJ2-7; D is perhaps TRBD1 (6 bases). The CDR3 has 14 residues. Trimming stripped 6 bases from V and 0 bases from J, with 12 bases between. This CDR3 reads CASRWTESSYEQYF. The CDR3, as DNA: TGTGCCAGCAGGTGGACAGAAAGCTCCTACGAGCAGTACTTC.

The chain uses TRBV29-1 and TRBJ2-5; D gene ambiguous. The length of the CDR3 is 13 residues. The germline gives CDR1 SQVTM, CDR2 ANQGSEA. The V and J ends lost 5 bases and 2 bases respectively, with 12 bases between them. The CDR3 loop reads CSVTSQTQETQYF. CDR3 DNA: TGCAGCGTTACCTCACAGACACAAGAGACCCAGTACTTC.

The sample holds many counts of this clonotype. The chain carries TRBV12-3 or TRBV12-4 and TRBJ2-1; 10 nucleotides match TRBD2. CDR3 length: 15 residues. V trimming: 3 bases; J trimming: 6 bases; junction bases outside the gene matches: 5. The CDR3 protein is CASSFDSGRSNEQFF. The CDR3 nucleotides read TGTGCCAGCAGTTTTGATAGCGGGAGGTCCAATGAGCAGTTCTTC.

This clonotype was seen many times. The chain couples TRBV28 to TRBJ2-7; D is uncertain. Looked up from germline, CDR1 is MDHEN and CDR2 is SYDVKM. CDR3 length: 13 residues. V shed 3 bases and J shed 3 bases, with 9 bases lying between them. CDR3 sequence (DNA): TGTGCCAGCAGTTTTGCCGGCGACTACGAGCAGTACTTC. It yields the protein CASSFAGDYEQYF.

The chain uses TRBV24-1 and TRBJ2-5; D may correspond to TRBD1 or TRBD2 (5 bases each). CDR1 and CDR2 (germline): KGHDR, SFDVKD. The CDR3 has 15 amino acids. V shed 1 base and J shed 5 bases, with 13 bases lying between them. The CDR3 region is CATSDLEGLGETQYF. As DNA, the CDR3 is TGTGCCACCAGTGATTTAGAGGGGTTGGGGGAGACCCAGTACTTC.

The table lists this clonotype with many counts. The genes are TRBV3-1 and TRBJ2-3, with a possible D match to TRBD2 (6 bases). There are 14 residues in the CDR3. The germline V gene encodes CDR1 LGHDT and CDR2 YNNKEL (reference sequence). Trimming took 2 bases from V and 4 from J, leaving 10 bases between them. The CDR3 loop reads CASSQTSSPDTQYF. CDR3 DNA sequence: TGTGCCAGCAGCCAAACTAGCTCCCCAGATACGCAGTATTTT.

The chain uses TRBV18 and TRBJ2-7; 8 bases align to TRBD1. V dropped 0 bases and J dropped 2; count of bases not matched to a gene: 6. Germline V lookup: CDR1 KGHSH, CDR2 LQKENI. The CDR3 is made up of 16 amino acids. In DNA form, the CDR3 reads TGTGCCAGCTCACCACCGGGGAGACAGGGGCCCTACGAGCAGTACTTC. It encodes CASSPPGRQGPYEQYF.

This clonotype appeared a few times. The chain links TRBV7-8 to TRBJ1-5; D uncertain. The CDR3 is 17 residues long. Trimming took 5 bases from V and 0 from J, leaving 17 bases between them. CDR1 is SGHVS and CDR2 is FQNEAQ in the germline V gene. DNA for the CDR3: TGTGCCAGCAGCCCCGATAGTGGAGGTTTTAGCAATCAGCCCCAGCATTTT. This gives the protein CASSPDSGGFSNQPQHF.

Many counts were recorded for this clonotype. CDR3 DNA sequence: TGTGCCAGCAGCTTAATGAGAGCCGGGACAGGGTTTAACACTGAAGCTTTCTTT. Its protein is CASSLMRAGTGFNTEAFF. This chain connects TRBV28 to TRBJ1-1, with TRBD1 identical over 9 bases. The V gene end was trimmed by 6 bases and the J gene end by 2 bases; junction bases not matched to a gene: 16. The CDR3 has 18 residues. Germline-derived CDR1 and CDR2 are MDHEN and SYDVKM.

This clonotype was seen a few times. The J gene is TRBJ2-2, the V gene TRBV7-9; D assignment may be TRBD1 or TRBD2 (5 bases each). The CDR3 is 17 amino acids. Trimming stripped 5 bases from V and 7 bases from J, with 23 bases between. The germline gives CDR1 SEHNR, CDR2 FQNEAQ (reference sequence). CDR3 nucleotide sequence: TGTGCCAGCAGCCCGGGATCAGGGCGCCTTAAGGGCGGGGAGCTGTTTTTT. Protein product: CASSPGSGRLKGGELFF.

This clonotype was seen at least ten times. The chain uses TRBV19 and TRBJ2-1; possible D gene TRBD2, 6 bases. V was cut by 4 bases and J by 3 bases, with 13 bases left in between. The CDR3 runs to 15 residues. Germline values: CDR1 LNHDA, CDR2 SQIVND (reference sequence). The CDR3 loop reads CASSTSGTHYNEQFF. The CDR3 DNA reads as TGTGCCAGTAGTACCTCCGGGACTCACTACAATGAGCAGTTCTTC.

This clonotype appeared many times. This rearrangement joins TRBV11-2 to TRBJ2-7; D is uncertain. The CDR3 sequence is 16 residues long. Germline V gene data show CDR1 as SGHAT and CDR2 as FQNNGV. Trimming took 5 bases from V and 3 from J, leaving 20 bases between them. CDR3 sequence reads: CASSPSLVVSNYEQYF. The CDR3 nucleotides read TGTGCCAGCAGCCCTTCCCTGGTGGTTTCAAACTACGAGCAGTACTTC.

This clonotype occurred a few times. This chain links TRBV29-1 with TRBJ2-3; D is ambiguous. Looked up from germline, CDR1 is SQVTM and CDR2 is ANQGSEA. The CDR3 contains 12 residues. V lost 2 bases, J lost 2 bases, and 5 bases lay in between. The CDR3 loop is CSVETHTDTQYF. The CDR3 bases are TGCAGCGTTGAAACTCACACAGATACGCAGTATTTT.

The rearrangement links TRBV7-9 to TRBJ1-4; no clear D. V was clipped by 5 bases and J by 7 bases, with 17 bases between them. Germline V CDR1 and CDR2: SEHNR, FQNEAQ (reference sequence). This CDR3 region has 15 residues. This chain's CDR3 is CASSLDGPGIEKLFF. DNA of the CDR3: TGTGCCAGCAGCCTGGACGGTCCGGGCATTGAAAAACTGTTTTTT.

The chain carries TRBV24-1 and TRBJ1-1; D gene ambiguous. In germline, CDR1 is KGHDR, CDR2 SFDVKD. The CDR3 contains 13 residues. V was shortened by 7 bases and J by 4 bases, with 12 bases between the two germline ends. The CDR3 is CATSQSWGTEAFF. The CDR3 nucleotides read TGTGCCACCAGCCAGTCTTGGGGCACTGAAGCTTTCTTT.

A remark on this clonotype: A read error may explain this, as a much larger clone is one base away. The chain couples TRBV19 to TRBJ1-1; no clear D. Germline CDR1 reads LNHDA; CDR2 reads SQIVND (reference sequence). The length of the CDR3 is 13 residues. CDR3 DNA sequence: TGTGCCAGTAGTATAGCACTGGGCACTGAAGCTCTCTTT. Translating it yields CASSIALGTEALF.

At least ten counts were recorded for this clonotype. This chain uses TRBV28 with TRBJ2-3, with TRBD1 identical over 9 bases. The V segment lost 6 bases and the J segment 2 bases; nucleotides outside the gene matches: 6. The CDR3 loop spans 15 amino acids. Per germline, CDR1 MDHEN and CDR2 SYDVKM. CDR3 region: CASSPTGGYTDTQYF. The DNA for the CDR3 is TGTGCCAGCAGCCCTACAGGGGGCTACACAGATACGCAGTATTTT.

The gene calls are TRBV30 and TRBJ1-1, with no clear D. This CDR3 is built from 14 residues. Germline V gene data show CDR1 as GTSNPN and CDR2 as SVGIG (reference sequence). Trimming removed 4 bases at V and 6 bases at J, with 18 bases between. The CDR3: CAWNPFGEVAEAFF. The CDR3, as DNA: TGTGCCTGGAATCCGTTTGGGGAGGTCGCTGAAGCTTTCTTT. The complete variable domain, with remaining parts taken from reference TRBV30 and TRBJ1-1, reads SQTIHQWPATLVQPVGSPLSLECTVEGTSNPNLYWYRQAAGRGLQLLFYSVGIGQISSEVPQNLSASRPQDRQFILSSKKLLLSDSGFYLCAWNPFGEVAEAFFGQGTRLTVV.

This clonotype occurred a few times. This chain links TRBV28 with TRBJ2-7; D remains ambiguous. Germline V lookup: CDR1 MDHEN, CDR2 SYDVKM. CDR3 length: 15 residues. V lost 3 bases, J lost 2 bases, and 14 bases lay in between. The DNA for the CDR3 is TGTGCCAGCAGTTTGTTCAAGGACGGCACCTACGAGCAGTACTTC. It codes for CASSLFKDGTYEQYF.